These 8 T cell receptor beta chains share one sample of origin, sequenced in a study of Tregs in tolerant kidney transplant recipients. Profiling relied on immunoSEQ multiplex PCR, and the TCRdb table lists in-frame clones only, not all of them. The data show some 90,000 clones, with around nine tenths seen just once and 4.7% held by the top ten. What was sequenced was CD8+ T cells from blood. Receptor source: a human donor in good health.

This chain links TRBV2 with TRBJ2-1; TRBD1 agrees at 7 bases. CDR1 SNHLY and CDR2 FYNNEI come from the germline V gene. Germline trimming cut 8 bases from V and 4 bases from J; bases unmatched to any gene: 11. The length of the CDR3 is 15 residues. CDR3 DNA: TGTGCCAGCGTGGGGGACAGCTCTTTTTACAATGAGCAGTTCTTC. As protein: CASVGDSSFYNEQFF.

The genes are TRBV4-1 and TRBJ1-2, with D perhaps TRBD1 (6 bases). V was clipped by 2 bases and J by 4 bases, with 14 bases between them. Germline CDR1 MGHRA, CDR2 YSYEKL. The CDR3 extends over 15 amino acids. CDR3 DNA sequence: TGCGCCAGCAGCCAAAATAGGGGGGAGACCTATGGCTACACCTTC. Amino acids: CASSQNRGETYGYTF.

The CDR3 here is CASSYSGAGAWETQYF. The CDR3 DNA is TGTGCCAGCAGTTACTCGGGGGCGGGGGCTTGGGAGACCCAGTACTTC. The rearrangement links TRBV6-5 to TRBJ2-5, with D possibly TRBD2 on 7 matching bases. Trimming left V 0 bases short and J 5 bases short, with 16 bases between. CDR3 length equals 16 residues. CDR1 and CDR2 from the germline V gene are MNHEY and SVGAGI.

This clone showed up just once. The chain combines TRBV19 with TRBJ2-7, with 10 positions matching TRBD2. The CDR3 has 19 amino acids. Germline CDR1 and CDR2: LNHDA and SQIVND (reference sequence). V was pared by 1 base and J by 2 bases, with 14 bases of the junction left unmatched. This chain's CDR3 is CASSIVFRQLAGRPYEQYF. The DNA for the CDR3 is TGTGCCAGTAGTATAGTGTTTCGCCAACTAGCGGGAAGACCCTACGAGCAGTACTTC.

CDR3 sequence reads: CAQEVADYYNEQFF. The CDR3, as DNA: TGTGCTCAGGAGGTAGCGGATTACTACAATGAGCAGTTCTTC. V and J are TRBV30 and TRBJ2-1; weak D call: TRBD2 (6 bases). CDR3 length: 14 amino acids. Germline V CDR1 and CDR2: GTSNPN, SVGIG (reference sequence).

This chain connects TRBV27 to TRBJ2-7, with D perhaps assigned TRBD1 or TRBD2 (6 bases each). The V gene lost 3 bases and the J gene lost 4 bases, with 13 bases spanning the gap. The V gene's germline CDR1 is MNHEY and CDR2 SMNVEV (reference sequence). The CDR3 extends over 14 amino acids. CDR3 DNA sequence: TGTGCCAGCAGTTTCACAGGGACTCTTTACGAGCAGTACTTC. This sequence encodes CASSFTGTLYEQYF.

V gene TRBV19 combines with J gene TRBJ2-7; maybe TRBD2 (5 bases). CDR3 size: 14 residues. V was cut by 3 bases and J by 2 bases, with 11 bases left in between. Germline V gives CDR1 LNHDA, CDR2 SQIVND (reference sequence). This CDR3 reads CASSIFGGPYEQYF. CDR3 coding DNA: TGTGCCAGTAGTATTTTCGGAGGCCCCTACGAGCAGTACTTC. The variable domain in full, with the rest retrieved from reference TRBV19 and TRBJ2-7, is DGGITQSPKYLFRKEGQNVTLSCEQNLNHDAMYWYRQDPGQGLRLIYYSQIVNDFQKGDIAEGYSVSREKKESFPLTVTSAQKNPTAFYLCASSIFGGPYEQYFGPGTRLTVT.

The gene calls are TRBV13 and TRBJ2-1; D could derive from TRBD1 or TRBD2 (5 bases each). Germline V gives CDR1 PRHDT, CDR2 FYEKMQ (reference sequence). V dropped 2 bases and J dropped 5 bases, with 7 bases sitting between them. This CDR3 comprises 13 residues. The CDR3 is CASSLRDHNEQFF. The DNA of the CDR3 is TGTGCCAGCAGCTTAAGGGACCACAATGAGCAGTTCTTC.